This TCR beta chain was recorded in a study of T cells in Graves' hyperthyroidism and ophthalmopathy. Amplification targeted TCR beta CDR3 regions from RNA transcripts. The primer set for the first-round RT-PCR of the TCR CDR3 was HTBI. MiXCR was run by TCRdb on the multiplex PCR reads, yielding one entry per CDR3 protein. Of fewer than 700,000 distinct CDR3 sequences in the sample, under 20% are singletons; the top ten hold 3% to 4.5%. CDR3 size: 19 residues. The V and J ends lost 1 base and 4 bases, in that order; junction bases with no gene match: 12. The germline V gene encodes CDR1 KGHDR and CDR2 SFDVKD.

This chain uses TRBV24-1 with TRBJ1-5, with 10 positions matching TRBD1. The sequence came from a woman in her twenties or thirties with Graves' hyperthyroidism. The sequencing sample was made of blood. The CDR3 here is CATSDLGGPGTGANQPQHF. DNA for the CDR3: TGTGCCACCAGTGATTTAGGAGGGCCCGGGACAGGGGCAAATCAGCCCCAGCATTTT.